This note documents a single TCR beta chain sequence. Deletions cut 5 bases from V and 6 bases from J, with 14 bases between. Per the germline V gene, CDR1 is MNHEY and CDR2 is SMNVEV (reference sequence). The CDR3 extends over 15 amino acids. This entry is derived from a study of control samples from healthy donors and cancer patients. Clones were sequenced by immunoSEQ multiplex PCR, and TCRdb holds only the in-frame ones, with some missing. This table holds tens of thousands of clones, roughly 87% found once. This clonotype originated in a man aged 35 to 55 with colorectal cancer. Material: PBMCs. The genes are TRBV27 and TRBJ1-6; maybe TRBD1 (5 bases). CDR3 in amino acids: CASSPGTYSNSPLHF. CDR3 DNA: TGTGCCAGCAGTCCCGGGACCTACTCTAATTCACCCCTCCACTTT.